One T cell receptor (beta chain) is described in this entry. Its antigen is still unknown. The V gene's germline CDR1 is MNHEY and CDR2 SVGAGI. Deletions cut 8 bases from V and 4 bases from J, with 14 bases between. The CDR3 loop spans 13 amino acids. The data are from a study of cytomegalovirus exposure and HLA in healthy donors. PCR amplification relied on 60 Vbeta primers (plus 13 Jbeta primers). Repertoires were generated with immunoSEQ multiplex PCR, while TCRdb's copy carries only in-frame clones and drops some. The data hold around 150,000 clones, with around 80% observed a single time. Notes on the study in general: Rates of TCR association differed by HLA locus in a later analysis, with DRB1 highest and HLA-C lowest. A few chains linked to CMV were shown in vitro to be specific for CMV antigens.

The chain carries TRBV6-5 and TRBJ1-1; tentatively, D is TRBD1 (5 bases). The sequencing input was PBMCs. This clonotype was sampled from a male donor in good health and CMV-seropositive. The chain's CDR3 is CASRHRQGTEAFF. The CDR3 DNA reads as TGTGCCAGCCGTCACCGGCAGGGCACTGAAGCTTTCTTT.